Following are 17 T cell receptor beta chains from one sample sequenced in a study of CD8 T cells in ankylosing spondylitis. MiXCR was run by TCRdb on the 5' RACE reads, yielding one entry per CDR3 protein. The sample has 210,000 or so distinct CDR3 sequences, roughly 26% seen once; the top ten hold around 6.3%. The sequencing sample was made of blood, either unsorted or a sorted T cell fraction (not recorded which). The receptors stem from a male donor with ankylosing spondylitis or in good health (not recorded which).

In this sample, this clonotype turned up many times. V gene TRBV7-9 combines with J gene TRBJ2-4, with 7 bases aligning to TRBD1. V lost 5 bases to trimming and J lost 6 bases; unmatched junction nucleotides: 10. From germline, CDR1 is SEHNR and CDR2 FQNEAQ (reference sequence). This CDR3 is 15 amino acids long. The CDR3 sequence is CASSRQGLGGNIQYF. The CDR3, as DNA: TGTGCCAGCAGCCGACAGGGCCTCGGAGGAAACATTCAGTACTTC. The whole variable domain, remainder taken from reference TRBV7-9 and TRBJ2-4, is DTGVSQNPRHKITKRGQNVTFRCDPISEHNRLYWYRQTLGQGPEFLTYFQNEAQLEKSRLLSDRFSAERPKGSFSTLEIQRTEQGDSAMYLCASSRQGLGGNIQYFGAGTRLSVL.

This clonotype occurred a few times. The gene calls are TRBV29-1 and TRBJ2-5, with 14 positions matching TRBD2. This CDR3 spans 13 amino acids. The germline gives CDR1 SQVTM, CDR2 ANQGSEA. V shed 8 bases, J shed 4 bases, and the junction held 3 bases outside the gene matches. For the CDR3, the DNA is TGCAGCCATGGACTAGCGGGAGGAGAGACCCAGTACTTC. It encodes CSHGLAGGETQYF. Supplemented by reference TRBV29-1 and TRBJ2-5, the full variable domain reads SAVISQKPSRDICQRGTSLTIQCQVDSQVTMMFWYRQQPGQSLTLIATANQGSEATYESGFVIDKFPISRPNLTFSTLTVSNMSPEDSSIYLCSHGLAGGETQYFGPGTRLLVL.

CDR3 sequence reads: CATSRERTKTYEQYF. For the CDR3, the DNA is TGTGCCACCAGCAGAGAGAGGACTAAAACCTACGAGCAGTACTTC. The rearrangement joins TRBV15 to TRBJ2-7, with a tentative D call TRBD2 (6 bases). In germline, CDR1 is LNHNV, CDR2 YYDKDF (reference sequence). V shed 0 bases and J shed 2 bases, with 11 bases lying between them. CDR3 length: 15 amino acids.

The sample holds many counts of this clonotype. This chain uses TRBV7-8 with TRBJ1-1, with no clear D. The V gene's germline CDR1 is SGHVS and CDR2 FQNEAQ. The V and J ends lost 3 bases and 11 bases respectively, with 22 bases between them. The CDR3 has 15 residues. The CDR3 DNA is TGTGCCAGCAGCTTTGACACGGGAGCTGGCATTGGGGCTTTCTTT. Its translation is CASSFDTGAGIGAFF.

The gene calls are TRBV29-1 and TRBJ2-3, with TRBD2 as a possible D gene (5 bases). Germline-derived CDR1 and CDR2 are SQVTM and ANQGSEA. Trimming pared 7 bases from V and 2 bases from J, leaving 13 bases between. The CDR3 contains 13 residues. CDR3 DNA: TGCAGCGCTGAGGGTAGGGTCACAGATACGCAGTATTTT. This translates into CSAEGRVTDTQYF.

This clonotype was recorded many times. The rearrangement links TRBV20-1 to TRBJ2-5, with 9 bases that match TRBD2. The CDR3 is 14 residues long. Germline CDR1 reads DFQATT; CDR2 reads SNEGSKA (reference sequence). V shed 2 bases and J 5 bases; nucleotides not matched to a gene: 6. CDR3 sequence (DNA): TGCAGTGCTAGACTAGCGGGATTAAGGGAGACCCAGTACTTC. Translated, it gives CSARLAGLRETQYF.

This chain links TRBV6-5 with TRBJ2-5, with D perhaps TRBD1 (6 bases). V gave up 4 bases and J gave up 2 bases, with 14 bases separating them. Germline V gene lookup returns CDR1 MNHEY and CDR2 SVGAGI. The CDR3 is 15 amino acids. The CDR3 nucleotides read TGTGCCAGCAGTTTAACAGGGATGGGGCAAGAGACCCAGTACTTC. Amino acid sequence: CASSLTGMGQETQYF.

CDR3 sequence: CASSIPINRGLGEQYF. The DNA of the CDR3 is TGTGCCAGCAGTATCCCCATTAACAGGGGGTTGGGCGAGCAGTACTTC. The chain uses TRBV6-1 and TRBJ2-7; 8 positions agree with TRBD1. This CDR3 has 16 amino acids. Germline lookup yields CDR1 MNHNS and CDR2 SASEGT. The junction had 15 bases not matched to a gene; V was cut back by 5 bases and J by 6 bases.

The chain carries TRBV20-1 and TRBJ2-4, with 8 bases lining up with TRBD2. Per germline, CDR1 DFQATT and CDR2 SNEGSKA (reference sequence). The CDR3 is 19 residues long. V gave up 3 bases and J gave up 0 bases; unmatched junction bases: 16. In DNA, the CDR3 is TGCAGTGCTAGCATTTACCCGGGACTAGTGGAGAAAGCCAAAAACATTCAGTACTTC. Translated: CSASIYPGLVEKAKNIQYF.

There are many counts of this clonotype. The CDR3 DNA is TGCAGCGTCGACGGGACAGACTTGAACACCGGGGAGCTGTTTTTT. Residues: CSVDGTDLNTGELFF. This sequence joins TRBV29-1 and TRBJ2-2, with TRBD1 matching 7 bases. The germline V gene has CDR1 SQVTM and CDR2 ANQGSEA. CDR3 size: 15 residues. The V gene end was trimmed by 6 bases and the J gene end by 1 base; junction bases not matched to a gene: 8.

V gene TRBV20-1 combines with J gene TRBJ2-1, with TRBD2 matching over 7 bases. Germline V gene sequence: CDR1 DFQATT, CDR2 SNEGSKA (reference sequence). CDR3 length: 11 amino acids. J gave up 9 bases and V 5 bases, and 4 bases lay outside the gene matches. The CDR3 DNA reads TGCAGTGCTGCCAGCGGGACTGAGCAGTTCTTC. Amino acid sequence: CSAASGTEQFF.

The chain combines TRBV29-1 with TRBJ1-1; 7 bases fit TRBD1. Trimming cost V 2 bases and J 13 bases; bases outside gene matches: 13. The CDR3 extends over 13 amino acids. Germline V gene sequence: CDR1 SQVTM, CDR2 ANQGSEA. CDR3 protein: CSVERDREGSRFF. The DNA for the CDR3 is TGCAGCGTTGAACGAGACAGGGAGGGGTCTCGTTTCTTT.

This clonotype was observed many times. The V gene is TRBV11-1, the J gene TRBJ2-7, with 14 bases fitting TRBD2. Looked up from germline, CDR1 is SGHAT and CDR2 is FQDESV (reference sequence). This CDR3 region has 18 residues. Trimming at V came to 1 base and at J to 2 bases, leaving 7 bases not matched to a gene. The CDR3 DNA reads TGTGCCAGCAGCTTAGAGGGGACTAGCGGGAGATCCCCCTACGAGCAGTACTTC. This sequence encodes CASSLEGTSGRSPYEQYF.

Note on this clonotype: One end of the junction fails to match germline, which may point to a read error. The chain combines TRBV4-2 with TRBJ2-3; D gene unclear. This CDR3 is built from 16 residues. Per the germline V gene, CDR1 is LGHNA and CDR2 is YNFKEQ. The CDR3 protein is CVSSQDPMVYTDTQYF. The CDR3 nucleotides are TGTGTCAGCAGCCAAGATCCTATGGTCTACACAGATACGCAGTATTTT.

The V and J genes are TRBV4-1 and TRBJ1-6; 8 nucleotides line up with TRBD1. V was pared by 4 bases and J by 7 bases, with 6 bases of the junction left unmatched. The CDR3 is 15 amino acids. Germline lookup yields CDR1 MGHRA and CDR2 YSYEKL. The CDR3 protein is CASSPGQGENSPLHF. CDR3 sequence (DNA): TGCGCCAGCAGCCCTGGACAGGGAGAAAATTCACCCCTCCACTTT.

This clonotype was counted many times. CDR3: CASSLTMTSGRGNEQFF. The DNA of the CDR3 is TGCGCCAGCAGCTTGACTATGACTAGCGGGAGGGGCAATGAGCAGTTCTTC. The chain couples TRBV5-1 to TRBJ2-1, with 14 bases lining up with TRBD2. This CDR3 has 17 amino acids. J was trimmed by 6 bases and V by 1 base; bases with no gene match: 6. From germline, CDR1 is SGHRS and CDR2 YFSETQ.

This clonotype was detected only a few times. The chain joins TRBV12-3 or TRBV12-4 to TRBJ2-5; 10 nucleotides line up with TRBD2. Unmatched junction bases numbered 5, after V lost 3 bases and J lost 1 base. The CDR3 is 16 residues long. The CDR3 nucleotides are TGTGCCAGCAGTTTGAGCGGGAGGGCCCTCCAAGAGACCCAGTACTTC. Translation gives CASSLSGRALQETQYF.